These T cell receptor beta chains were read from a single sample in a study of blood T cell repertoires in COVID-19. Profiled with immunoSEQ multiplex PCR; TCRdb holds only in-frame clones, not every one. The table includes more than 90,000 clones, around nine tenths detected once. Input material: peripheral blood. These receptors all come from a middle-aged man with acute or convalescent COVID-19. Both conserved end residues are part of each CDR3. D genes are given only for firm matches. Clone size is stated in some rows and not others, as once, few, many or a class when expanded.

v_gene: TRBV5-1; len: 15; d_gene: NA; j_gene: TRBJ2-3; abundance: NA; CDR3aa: CASSPADRRTDTQYF; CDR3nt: TGCGCCAGCAGCCCCGCGGACAGACGCACAGATACGCAGTATTTT
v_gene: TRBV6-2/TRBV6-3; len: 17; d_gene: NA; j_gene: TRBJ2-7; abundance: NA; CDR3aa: CASSLGQGQTFSYEQYF; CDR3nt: TGTGCCAGCAGTTTGGGCCAAGGACAGACGTTCTCCTACGAGCAGTACTTC
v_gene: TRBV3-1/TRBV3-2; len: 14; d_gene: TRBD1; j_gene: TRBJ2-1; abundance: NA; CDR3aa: CASSRDRGIDEQFF; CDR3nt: TGTGCCAGCAGCCGGGACAGGGGGATCGATGAGCAGTTCTTC
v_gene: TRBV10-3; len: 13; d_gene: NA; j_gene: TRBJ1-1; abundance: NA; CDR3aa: CATQPGGPAEAFF; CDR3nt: TGTGCCACCCAACCGGGGGGGCCGGCTGAAGCTTTCTTT
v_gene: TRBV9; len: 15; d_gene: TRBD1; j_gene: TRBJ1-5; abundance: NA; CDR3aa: CASTRLQGADQPQHF; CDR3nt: TGTGCCAGCACCCGATTGCAGGGGGCGGATCAGCCCCAGCATTTT
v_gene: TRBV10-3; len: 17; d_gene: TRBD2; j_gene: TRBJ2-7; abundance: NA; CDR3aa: CAISESGGLAGGYEQYF; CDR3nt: TGTGCCATCAGTGAGTCTGGGGGGCTAGCGGGAGGCTACGAGCAGTACTTC
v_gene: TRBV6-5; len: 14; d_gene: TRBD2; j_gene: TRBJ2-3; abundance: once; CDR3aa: CASRSERGADTQYF; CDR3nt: TGTGCCAGCAGATCAGAGCGGGGGGCAGATACGCAGTATTTT
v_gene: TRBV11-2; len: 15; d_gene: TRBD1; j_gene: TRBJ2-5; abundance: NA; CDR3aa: CASSYTTGSRETQYF; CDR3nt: TGTGCCAGCAGCTATACGACAGGGTCTAGGGAGACCCAGTACTTC
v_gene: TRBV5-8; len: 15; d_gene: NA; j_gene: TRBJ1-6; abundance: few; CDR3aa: CASSLKQIFSSPLHF; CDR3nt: TGTGCCAGCAGCTTGAAACAGATTTTCTCATCACCCCTCCACTTT
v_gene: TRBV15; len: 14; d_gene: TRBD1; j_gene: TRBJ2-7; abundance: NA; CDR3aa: CATSTTDRVVEQYF; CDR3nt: TGTGCCACCAGCACCACGGACAGGGTAGTAGAGCAGTACTTC
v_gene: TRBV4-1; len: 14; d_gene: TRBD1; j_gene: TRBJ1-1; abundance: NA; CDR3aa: CASSRQGSVAEAFF; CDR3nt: TGCGCCAGCAGCCGACAGGGGAGTGTCGCTGAAGCTTTCTTT
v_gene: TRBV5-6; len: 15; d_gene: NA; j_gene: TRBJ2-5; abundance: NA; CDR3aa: CASSLSGAEQETQYF; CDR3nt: TGTGCCAGCAGCTTGTCTGGGGCGGAACAAGAGACCCAGTACTTC
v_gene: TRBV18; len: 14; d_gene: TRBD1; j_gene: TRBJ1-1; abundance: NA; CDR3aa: CASSLEQGSTEAFF; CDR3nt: TGTGCCAGCTCCCTAGAACAGGGGAGCACTGAAGCTTTCTTT
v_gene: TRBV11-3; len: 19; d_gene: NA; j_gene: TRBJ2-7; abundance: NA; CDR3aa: CASSLPPRGADGISYEQYF; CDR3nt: TGTGCCAGCAGCTTACCCCCTCGGGGGGCTGACGGGATCTCCTACGAGCAGTACTTC
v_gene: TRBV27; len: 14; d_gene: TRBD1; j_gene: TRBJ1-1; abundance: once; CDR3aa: CASRTGGPLGEAFF; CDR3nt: TGTGCCAGCAGGACAGGGGGCCCTCTAGGTGAAGCTTTCTTT
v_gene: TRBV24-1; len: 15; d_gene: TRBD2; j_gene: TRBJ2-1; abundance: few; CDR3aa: CATSEQAGAYNEQFF; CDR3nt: TGTGCCACCAGTGAACAAGCGGGAGCCTACAATGAGCAGTTCTTC
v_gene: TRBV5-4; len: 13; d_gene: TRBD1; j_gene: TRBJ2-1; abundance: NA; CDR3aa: CASSFTGGSEQFF; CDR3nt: TGTGCCAGCAGCTTTACAGGGGGCAGTGAGCAGTTCTTC
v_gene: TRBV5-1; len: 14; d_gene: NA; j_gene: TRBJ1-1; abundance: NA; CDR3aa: CASSSRHGSTEAFF; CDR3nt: TGCGCCAGCAGCTCCCGCCATGGGAGCACTGAAGCTTTCTTT
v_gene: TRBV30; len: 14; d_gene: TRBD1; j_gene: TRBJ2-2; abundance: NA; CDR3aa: CALTDRGNTGELFF; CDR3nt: TGTGCCTTAACGGACAGGGGAAACACCGGGGAGCTGTTTTTT
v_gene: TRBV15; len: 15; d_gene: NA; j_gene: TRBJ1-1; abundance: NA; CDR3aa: CATSRDPGRRIEAFF; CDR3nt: TGTGCCACCAGCAGAGATCCGGGGAGAAGAATTGAAGCTTTCTTT
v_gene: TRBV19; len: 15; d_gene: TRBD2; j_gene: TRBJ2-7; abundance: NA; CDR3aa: CASSISRGGEYEQYF; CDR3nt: TGTGCCAGTAGTATATCGAGGGGAGGGGAGTACGAGCAGTACTTC
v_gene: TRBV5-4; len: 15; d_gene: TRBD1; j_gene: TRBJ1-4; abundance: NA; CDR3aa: CASSSGQGTNEKLFF; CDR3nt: TGTGCCAGCAGCTCCGGACAGGGCACTAATGAAAAACTGTTTTTT
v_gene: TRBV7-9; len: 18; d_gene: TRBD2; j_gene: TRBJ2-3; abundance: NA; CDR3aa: CASSRSGLAGGPLYTQYF; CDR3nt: TGTGCCAGCAGCCGGTCAGGACTAGCGGGGGGGCCGTTATATACGCAGTATTTT
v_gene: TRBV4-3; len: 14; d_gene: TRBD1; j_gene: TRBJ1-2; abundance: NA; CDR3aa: CASSPRGDSGGYTF; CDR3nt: TGCGCCAGCAGCCCCAGGGGGGATTCGGGCGGCTACACCTTC
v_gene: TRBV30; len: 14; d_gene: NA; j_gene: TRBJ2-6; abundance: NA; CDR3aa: CAWTEGSGANVLTF; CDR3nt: TGTGCCTGGACCGAGGGCTCTGGGGCCAACGTCCTGACTTTC
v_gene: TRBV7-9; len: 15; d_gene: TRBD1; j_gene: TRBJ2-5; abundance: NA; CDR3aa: CASSPDREWGETQYF; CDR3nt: TGTGCCAGCAGCCCCGACAGGGAGTGGGGAGAGACCCAGTACTTC
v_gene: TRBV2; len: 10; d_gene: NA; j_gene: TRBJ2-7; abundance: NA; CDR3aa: CASRRYEQYF; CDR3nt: TGTGCCAGTCGTCGCTACGAGCAGTACTTC
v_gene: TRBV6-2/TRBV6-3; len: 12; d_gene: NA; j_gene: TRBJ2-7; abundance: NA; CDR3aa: CASSYSVGEQYF; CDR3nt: TGTGCCAGCAGTTACTCGGTCGGCGAGCAGTACTTC
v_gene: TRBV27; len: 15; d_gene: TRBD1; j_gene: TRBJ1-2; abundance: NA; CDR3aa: CASSRTGISNYGYTF; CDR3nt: TGTGCCAGCAGCCGGACAGGGATTTCTAACTATGGCTACACCTTC
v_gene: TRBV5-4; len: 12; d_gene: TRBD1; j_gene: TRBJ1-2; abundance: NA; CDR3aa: CASSADRDGYTF; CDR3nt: TGTGCCAGCAGCGCCGACAGGGATGGCTACACCTTC
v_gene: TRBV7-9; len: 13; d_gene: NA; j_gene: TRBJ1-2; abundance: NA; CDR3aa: CASSLDRFYGYTF; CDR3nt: TGTGCCAGCAGCTTAGACAGATTTTATGGCTACACCTTC
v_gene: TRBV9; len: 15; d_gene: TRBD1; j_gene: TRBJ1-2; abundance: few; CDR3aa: CASSARQGEDDGYTF; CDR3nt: TGTGCCAGCAGCGCTAGACAGGGAGAGGATGATGGCTACACCTTC
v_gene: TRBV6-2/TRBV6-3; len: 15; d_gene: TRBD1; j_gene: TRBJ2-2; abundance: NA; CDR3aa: CASSWGTANTGELFF; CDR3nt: TGTGCCAGCAGTTGGGGGACAGCGAACACCGGGGAGCTGTTTTTT
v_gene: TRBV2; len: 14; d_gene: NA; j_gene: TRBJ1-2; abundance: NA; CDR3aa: CASSNRQGSYGYTF; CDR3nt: TGTGCCAGCAGCAATCGTCAGGGCAGTTATGGCTACACCTTC
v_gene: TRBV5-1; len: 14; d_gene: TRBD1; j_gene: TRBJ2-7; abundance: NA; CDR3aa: CASNTGQGSDEQYF; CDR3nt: TGCGCCAGCAATACCGGACAGGGTTCGGACGAGCAGTACTTC
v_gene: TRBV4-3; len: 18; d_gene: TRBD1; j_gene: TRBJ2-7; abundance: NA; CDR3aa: CASSQDPPGQGNPYEQYF; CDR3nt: TGCGCCAGCAGCCAAGATCCCCCTGGACAGGGGAATCCCTACGAGCAGTACTTC
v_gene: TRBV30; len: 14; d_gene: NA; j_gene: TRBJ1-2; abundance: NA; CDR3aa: CAWRNYARVTGYTF; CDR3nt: TGTGCCTGGAGGAATTACGCGAGGGTAACTGGCTACACCTTC
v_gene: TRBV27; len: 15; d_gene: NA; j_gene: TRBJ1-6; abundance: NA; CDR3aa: CASSFGPVPNSPLHF; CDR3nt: TGTGCCAGCAGTTTTGGGCCCGTCCCTAATTCACCCCTCCACTTT
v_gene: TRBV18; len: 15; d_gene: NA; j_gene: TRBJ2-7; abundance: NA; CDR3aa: CASSLTSASSYEQYF; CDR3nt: TGTGCCAGCTCACTGACTTCTGCGAGCTCCTACGAGCAGTACTTC
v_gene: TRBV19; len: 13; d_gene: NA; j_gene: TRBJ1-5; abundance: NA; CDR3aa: CASTRGFPQPQHF; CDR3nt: TGTGCCTCCACCAGAGGGTTCCCTCAGCCCCAGCATTTT